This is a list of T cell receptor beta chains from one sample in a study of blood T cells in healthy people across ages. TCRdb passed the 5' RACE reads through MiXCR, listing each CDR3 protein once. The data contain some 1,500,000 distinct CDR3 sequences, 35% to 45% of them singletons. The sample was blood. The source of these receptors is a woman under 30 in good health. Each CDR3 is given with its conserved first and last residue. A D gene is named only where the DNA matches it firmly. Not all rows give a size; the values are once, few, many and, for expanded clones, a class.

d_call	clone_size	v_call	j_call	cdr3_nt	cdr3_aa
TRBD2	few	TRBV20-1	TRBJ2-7	TGCAGTGCTAGAGATCCTCGCGGCGGGAGTTTCAATGAGCAGTACTTC	CSARDPRGGSFNEQYF
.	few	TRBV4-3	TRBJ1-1	TGCGCCAGCAGCCGACGCGTGACGGAAGCCACTGAAGCTTTCTTT	CASSRRVTEATEAFF
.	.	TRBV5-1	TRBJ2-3	TGCGCCAGCAGCTTGGGAGGGAACACAGGTACGCAGTATTTT	CASSLGGNTGTQYF
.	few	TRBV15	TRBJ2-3	TGTGCCACCAGCAAGACAGGTCTTCTAGGGACAGATACGCAGTATTTT	CATSKTGLLGTDTQYF
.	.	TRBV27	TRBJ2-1	TGTGCCGGCAGTCGCGGGACAGAATACAATGAGCAGTTCTTC	CAGSRGTEYNEQFF
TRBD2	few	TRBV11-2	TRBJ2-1	TGTGCCAGCAGCCCGGGACTAGCGGGAGTCGACAATGAGCAGTTCTTC	CASSPGLAGVDNEQFF
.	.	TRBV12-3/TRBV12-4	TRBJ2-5	TGTACCAGCAGTTTTCTTCTGGAGACCCAGTACTTC	CTSSFLLETQYF
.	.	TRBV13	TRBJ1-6	TGTGCCAGCAGCTCCAGCCCCAGGGATTCACCCCTCCACTTT	CASSSSPRDSPLHF
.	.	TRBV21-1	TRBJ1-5	TGTGCCAGCAGCAAAGTCGCAGGGGATCAGCCCCAGCATTTT	CASSKVAGDQPQHF
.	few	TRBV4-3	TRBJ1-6	TGCGCCAGCAGCCAAGAGTTCGACGATACCCACTATAATTCACCCCTCCACTTT	CASSQEFDDTHYNSPLHF
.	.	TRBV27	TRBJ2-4	TGTGCCGGCAGTTTAGACAAGCTAGCCAAAAACATTCAGTACTTC	CAGSLDKLAKNIQYF
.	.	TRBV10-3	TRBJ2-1	TGTGCCATCAGTGAGCAGCCCAACAATGAGCAGTTCTTC	CAISEQPNNEQFF
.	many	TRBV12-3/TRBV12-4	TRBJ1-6	TGTGCCAGCAGTTTAGGGAGAAATTCACCCCTCCACTTT	CASSLGRNSPLHF
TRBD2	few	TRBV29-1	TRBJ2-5	TGCAGCGTTGTGCGGGGGGAGACCCAGTACTTC	CSVVRGETQYF
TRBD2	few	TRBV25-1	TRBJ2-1	TGTGCCAGCAGCCCCGCCCGACTAGCGGGTCCTGAGCAGTTCTTC	CASSPARLAGPEQFF
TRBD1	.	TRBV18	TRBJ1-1	TGTGCCAGCTCACCGGGACAGTCTTTGAACACTGAAGCTTTCTTT	CASSPGQSLNTEAFF
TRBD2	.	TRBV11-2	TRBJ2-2	TGTGTCAGCAGCCCCCGACTAGCGGGGGTGGGCACCGGGGAGCTGTTTTTT	CVSSPRLAGVGTGELFF
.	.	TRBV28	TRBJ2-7	TGTGCCAGCAGCCCTACCGGACAACGCACCTACGAGCAGTACTTC	CASSPTGQRTYEQYF
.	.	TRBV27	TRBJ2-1	TGTGCCAGCAGACAGGCCACCTACAATGAGCAGTTCTTC	CASRQATYNEQFF
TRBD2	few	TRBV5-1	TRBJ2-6	TGCGCCAGCAGCCCTAGACTAGCGGGGGCCTTGTCCTCTGGGGCCAACGTCCTGACTTTC	CASSPRLAGALSSGANVLTF
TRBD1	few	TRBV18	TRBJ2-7	TGTGCCAGCTCTCGGACAGGGTTCTCCTACGAGCAGTACTTC	CASSRTGFSYEQYF
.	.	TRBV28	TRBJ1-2	TGTGCCAGCAGTTTATCGGCGCTGGCTAACTATGGCTACACCTTC	CASSLSALANYGYTF
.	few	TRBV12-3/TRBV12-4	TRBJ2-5	TGTGCCAGCAGTTCACAGGGATACGAGACCCAGTACTTC	CASSSQGYETQYF
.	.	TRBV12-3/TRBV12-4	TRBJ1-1	TGTGCCAGCAAAACTGGGAGGATGAACACTGAAGCTTTCTTT	CASKTGRMNTEAFF
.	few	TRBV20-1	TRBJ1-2	TGCAGTGCTAGAGATCCTAGGGGGGCGGTTAACTATGGCTACACCTTC	CSARDPRGAVNYGYTF
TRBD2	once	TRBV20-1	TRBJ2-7	TGCAGTGCTAGAGAGCCGCTAGCGGGGGGCCTAAACGAGCAGTACTTC	CSAREPLAGGLNEQYF
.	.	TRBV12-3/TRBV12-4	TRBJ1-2	TGTGCCAGTCTGGACAGTAACTATGGCTACACCTTC	CASLDSNYGYTF
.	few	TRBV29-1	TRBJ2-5	TGCAGCGCCCACACGCGGTTCAAGACCCAGTACTTC	CSAHTRFKTQYF
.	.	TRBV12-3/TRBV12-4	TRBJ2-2	TGTGCCAGCAGTCCTAAACAGCGGTTGAACACCGGGGAGCTGTTTTTT	CASSPKQRLNTGELFF
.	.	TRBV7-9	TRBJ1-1	TGTGCCAGCAGCCCTGGTGTTGGGAAGTACACTGAAGCTTTCTTT	CASSPGVGKYTEAFF
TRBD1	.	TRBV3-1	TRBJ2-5	TGTGCCAGCAGTCGGACAGGGAGGAGAGAGACCCAGTACTTC	CASSRTGRRETQYF
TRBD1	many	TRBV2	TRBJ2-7	TGTGCCAGCAGGCAGGACAGGGGATACTACGAGCAGTACTTC	CASRQDRGYYEQYF
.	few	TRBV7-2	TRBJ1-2	TGTGCCAGCAGCTTAGGGGGTTCTGGGACCTCCTACACCTTC	CASSLGGSGTSYTF
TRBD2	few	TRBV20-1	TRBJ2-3	TGCAGTGCTAGGACGGGGGGTACGCAGTATTTT	CSARTGGTQYF
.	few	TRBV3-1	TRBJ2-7	TGTGCCAGTCTGGGGCCTTACTCCTACGAGCAGTACTTC	CASLGPYSYEQYF
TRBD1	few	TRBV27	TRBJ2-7	TGTGCCAGCAGACTAGAAGGGGGCGGGTACGAGCAGTACTTC	CASRLEGGGYEQYF
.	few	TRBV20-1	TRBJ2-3	TGCAGTGCTACAAAGGTGCAGGGAACAGATACGCAGTATTTT	CSATKVQGTDTQYF
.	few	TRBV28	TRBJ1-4	TGTGCCAGCAGCTTAGTCGGGGGCTATCCTAATGAAAAACTGTTTTTT	CASSLVGGYPNEKLFF
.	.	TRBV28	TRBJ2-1	TGTGCCAGCAGCAACGGAGTGACTATAGTCTACAATGAGCAGTTCTTC	CASSNGVTIVYNEQFF
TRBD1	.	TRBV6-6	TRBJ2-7	TGTGCTAGCAGCAGAACAGGGGCATGGGAGCAGTACTTC	CASSRTGAWEQYF
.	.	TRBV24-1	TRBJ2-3	TGTGCCACCAGCCCTGGGGGAGAGGGGACAGATACGCAGTATTTT	CATSPGGEGTDTQYF
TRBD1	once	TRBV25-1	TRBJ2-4	TGTGCCAGCAGTGACCCCAGGACAGGGATAAAGCAGTACTTC	CASSDPRTGIKQYF
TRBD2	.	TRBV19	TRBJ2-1	TGTGCCAGTAGACGGACTAGCGGGAGTCTTAATGAGCAGTTCTTC	CASRRTSGSLNEQFF
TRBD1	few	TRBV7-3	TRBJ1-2	TGTGCCAGCAGCTTACCAGGGGGCGGGGGCTACACCTTC	CASSLPGGGGYTF
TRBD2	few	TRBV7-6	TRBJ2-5	TGTGCCAGCAGCTCACTCAGCGGGGGGCCATGGAGAAAGACCCAGTACTTC	CASSSLSGGPWRKTQYF
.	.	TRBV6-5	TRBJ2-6	TGTGCCAGCAGTTACTCCGGCCAGTCTCAAGCCCTTTCTGGGGCCAACGTCCTGACTTTC	CASSYSGQSQALSGANVLTF
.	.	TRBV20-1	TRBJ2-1	TGCAGTGGGGGGAAAGGTTCCTACGATGAGCAGTTCTTC	CSGGKGSYDEQFF